These 9 T cell receptor beta chains were sequenced from one sample in a study of T cell responses to AZD1222 COVID-19 vaccine. Measured with immunoSEQ multiplex PCR; TCRdb has only the in-frame clones, and not every one. This table has 140,000 to 150,000 clones, about 93% appearing once. The sample consisted of peripheral blood, taken on day 0 of AZD1222 vaccination. The receptor set was obtained from an adult in good health.

This clone was detected a few times. The chain joins TRBV7-8 to TRBJ2-4; D tentatively fits TRBD1 or TRBD2 (5 bases each). Per the germline V gene, CDR1 is SGHVS and CDR2 is FQNEAQ. The CDR3 has 15 amino acids. The germline V and J ends were trimmed by 3 bases and 8 bases, with 17 bases remaining between them. The CDR3 protein is CASSFEKGRGDIQYF. CDR3 nucleotide sequence: TGTGCCAGCAGCTTTGAAAAGGGACGTGGGGACATTCAGTACTTC.

The chain couples TRBV27 to TRBJ2-7; D call uncertain. Looked up from germline, CDR1 is MNHEY and CDR2 is SMNVEV (reference sequence). With 0 bases removed from V and 0 bases from J, the gap between germline ends came to 12 bases. The CDR3 totals 16 residues. The CDR3 is CASSLSSQGVSYEQYF. The CDR3 DNA sequence: TGTGCCAGCAGTTTATCCTCCCAAGGAGTCTCCTACGAGCAGTACTTC.

This rearrangement joins TRBV12-3 or TRBV12-4 to TRBJ1-2; 7 nucleotides align to TRBD1. The CDR3 loop spans 12 amino acids. V trimming: 6 bases; J trimming: 4 bases; junction bases outside the gene matches: 2. CDR3 in amino acids: CASRDRVYGYTF. The DNA for the CDR3 is TGTGCCAGCAGAGACAGGGTCTATGGCTACACCTTC.

This clone was counted between two and nine times. The chain carries TRBV6-6 and TRBJ2-2; 7 bases are a match to TRBD1. Germline values: CDR1 MNHNY, CDR2 SVGAGI (reference sequence). The CDR3 is 15 residues long. Losses at the gene ends were 5 bases for V and 1 base for J; bases not matched to a gene: 4. This CDR3 is CASSPGGLNTGELFF. The DNA for the CDR3 is TGTGCCAGCAGTCCAGGGGGATTGAACACCGGGGAGCTGTTTTTT.

The chain combines TRBV29-1 with TRBJ1-1; unclear D gene. The CDR3 loop spans 13 amino acids. With 4 bases removed from V and 5 bases from J, the gap between germline ends came to 14 bases. The germline CDR1 and CDR2 sequences are SQVTM and ANQGSEA. CDR3 protein: CSVGAGLGTEAFF. Here the CDR3 DNA reads TGCAGCGTTGGTGCAGGACTAGGGACTGAAGCTTTCTTT.

The chain is built from TRBV11-2 and TRBJ2-1; 13 bases are a match to TRBD2. The CDR3 consists of 19 residues. From germline, CDR1 is SGHAT and CDR2 FQNNGV. V lost 4 bases and J lost 0; bases outside the gene matches: 9. The CDR3 region has the DNA TGTGCCAGCAGCTCCTCGGGACTAGCGGGGCCGAGCTCCTACAATGAGCAGTTCTTC. Translating gives CASSSSGLAGPSSYNEQFF.

The V and J genes are TRBV3-1 (or the pseudogene TRBV3-2) and TRBJ2-3; 10 bases fit TRBD2. Germline lookup yields CDR1 LGHDT and CDR2 YNNKEL (reference sequence). V lost 1 base, J lost 4 bases, and 11 bases stayed unmatched. The length of the CDR3 is 18 residues. CDR3 loop: CASSQVSAGGPVADTQYF. The DNA for the CDR3 is TGTGCCAGCAGCCAAGTGTCAGCGGGGGGGCCGGTTGCAGATACGCAGTATTTT.

V gene TRBV6-6 combines with J gene TRBJ2-7, with 8 positions matching TRBD1. J was trimmed by 2 bases and V by 0 bases; bases with no gene match: 0. The CDR3 runs to 14 residues. Per the germline V gene, CDR1 is MNHNY and CDR2 is SVGAGI (reference sequence). The CDR3 DNA reads TGTGCCAGCAGTTACTCGGACAGGGCCTACGAGCAGTACTTC. It yields the protein CASSYSDRAYEQYF.

In nucleotides, the CDR3 is TGTGCCAGTAGTATTGGCGGGAGCACAGATACGCAGTATTTT. Protein sequence: CASSIGGSTDTQYF. The chain has TRBV19 and TRBJ2-3; TRBD2 is a possible D gene (5 bases). The CDR3 is 14 amino acids. Germline loops: CDR1 LNHDA, CDR2 SQIVND (reference sequence). V lost 3 bases and J 0 bases, leaving 7 bases between the germline ends.